The 4 T cell receptor beta chains below come from one sample, sequenced in a study of blood T cell repertoires in COVID-19. This table comes from immunoSEQ multiplex PCR, and its TCRdb copy is limited to in-frame clones, with some not included. The sample lists 250,000 to 350,000 clones; 70% to 90% were seen once. Sequencing was carried out using peripheral blood. Receptor source: a woman aged 25 to 39 who had recovered from COVID-19.

A remark on this clone: Other DNA sequences of this sample code for an identical CDR3. The genes are TRBV5-1 and TRBJ2-2, with 9 bases identical to TRBD2. This CDR3 comprises 15 residues. V dropped 2 bases and J dropped 1; count of bases not matched to a gene: 0. The V gene's germline CDR1 is SGHRS and CDR2 YFSETQ. DNA for the CDR3: TGCGCCAGCAGCTTAGCGGGGGGGAACACCGGGGAGCTGTTTTTT. Amino acids: CASSLAGGNTGELFF.

This chain links TRBV30 with TRBJ2-1, with D possibly TRBD2 on 7 matching bases. This CDR3 region has 15 residues. Trimming took 5 bases from V and 4 from J, leaving 18 bases between them. Looked up from germline, CDR1 is GTSNPN and CDR2 is SVGIG (reference sequence). Here the CDR3 DNA reads TGTGCCTGGCAGTTCGGGGGGCCCCCTTACAATGAGCAGTTCTTC. Translated: CAWQFGGPPYNEQFF. The full variable domain, rest sourced from reference TRBV30 and TRBJ2-1, is SQTIHQWPATLVQPVGSPLSLECTVEGTSNPNLYWYRQAAGRGLQLLFYSVGIGQISSEVPQNLSASRPQDRQFILSSKKLLLSDSGFYLCAWQFGGPPYNEQFFGPGTRLTVL.

V and J are TRBV5-4 and TRBJ2-2, with TRBD2 as a possible D gene (6 bases). Trimming shortened V by 0 bases and J by 1 base, and 10 bases separated the two germline ends. The CDR3 runs to 16 residues. The germline V gene encodes CDR1 SGHNT and CDR2 YYREEE (reference sequence). CDR3 protein: CASSLVAGKNTGELFF. The CDR3 DNA reads TGTGCCAGCAGCTTGGTCGCGGGAAAGAACACCGGGGAGCTGTTTTTT. Complete variable domain (other parts from reference TRBV5-4 and TRBJ2-2): ETGVTQSPTHLIKTRGQQVTLRCSSQSGHNTVSWYQQALGQGPQFIFQYYREEENGRGNFPPRFSGLQFPNYSSELNVNALELDDSALYLCASSLVAGKNTGELFFGEGSRLTVL.

The gene calls are TRBV28 and TRBJ2-2, with 9 bases that match TRBD1. The trim removed 6 bases at V and 7 bases at J, leaving 9 bases unmatched. Per the germline V gene, CDR1 is MDHEN and CDR2 is SYDVKM. This CDR3 has 15 amino acids. The CDR3 bases are TGTGCCAGCAGCAAGCGACAGGGGGTAAACGGGGAGCTGTTTTTT. Translating gives CASSKRQGVNGELFF.